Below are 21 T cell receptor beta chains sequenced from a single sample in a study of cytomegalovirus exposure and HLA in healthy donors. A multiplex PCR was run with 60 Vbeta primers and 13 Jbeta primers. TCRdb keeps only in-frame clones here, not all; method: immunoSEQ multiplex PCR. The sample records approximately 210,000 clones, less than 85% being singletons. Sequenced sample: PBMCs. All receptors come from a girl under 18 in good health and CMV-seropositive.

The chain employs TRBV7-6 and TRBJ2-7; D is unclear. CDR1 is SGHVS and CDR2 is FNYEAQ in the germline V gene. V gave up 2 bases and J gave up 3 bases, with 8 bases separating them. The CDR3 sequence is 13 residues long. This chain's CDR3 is CASSLSFGYEQYF. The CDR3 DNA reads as TGTGCCAGCAGCTTATCGTTCGGCTACGAGCAGTACTTC. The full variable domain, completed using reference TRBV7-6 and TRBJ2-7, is GAGVSQSPRYKVTKRGQDVALRCDPISGHVSLYWYRQALGQGPEFLTYFNYEAQQDKSGLPNDRFSAERPEGSISTLTIQRTEQRDSAMYRCASSLSFGYEQYFGPGTRLTVT.

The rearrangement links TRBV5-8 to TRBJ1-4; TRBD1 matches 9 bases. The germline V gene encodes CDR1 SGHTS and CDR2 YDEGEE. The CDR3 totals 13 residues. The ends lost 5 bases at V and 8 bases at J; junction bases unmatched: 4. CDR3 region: CASRRTGEEKLFF. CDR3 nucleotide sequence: TGTGCCAGCAGAAGGACAGGGGAGGAAAAACTGTTTTTT.

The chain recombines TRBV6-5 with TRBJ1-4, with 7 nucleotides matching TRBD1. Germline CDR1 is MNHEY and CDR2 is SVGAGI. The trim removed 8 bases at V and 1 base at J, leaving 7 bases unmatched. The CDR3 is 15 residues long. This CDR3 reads CASGLAGGTNEKLFF. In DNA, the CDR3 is TGTGCCAGCGGCCTAGCAGGGGGAACTAATGAAAAACTGTTTTTT.

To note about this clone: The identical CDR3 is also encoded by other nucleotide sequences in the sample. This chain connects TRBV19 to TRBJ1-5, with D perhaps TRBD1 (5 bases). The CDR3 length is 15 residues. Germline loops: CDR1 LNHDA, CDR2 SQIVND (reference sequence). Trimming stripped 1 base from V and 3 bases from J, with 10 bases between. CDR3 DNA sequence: TGTGCCAGTAGTATAGGGCAGGGTGCCAATCAGCCCCAGCATTTT. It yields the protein CASSIGQGANQPQHF. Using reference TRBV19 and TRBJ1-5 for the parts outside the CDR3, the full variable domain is DGGITQSPKYLFRKEGQNVTLSCEQNLNHDAMYWYRQDPGQGLRLIYYSQIVNDFQKGDIAEGYSVSREKKESFPLTVTSAQKNPTAFYLCASSIGQGANQPQHFGDGTRLSIL.

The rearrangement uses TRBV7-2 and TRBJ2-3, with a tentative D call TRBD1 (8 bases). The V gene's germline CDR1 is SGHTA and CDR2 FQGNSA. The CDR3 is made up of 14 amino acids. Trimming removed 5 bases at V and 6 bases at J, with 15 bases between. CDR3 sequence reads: CASSPNRGGDTQYF. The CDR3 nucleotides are TGTGCCAGCAGCCCTAACAGGGGGGGTGATACGCAGTATTTT.

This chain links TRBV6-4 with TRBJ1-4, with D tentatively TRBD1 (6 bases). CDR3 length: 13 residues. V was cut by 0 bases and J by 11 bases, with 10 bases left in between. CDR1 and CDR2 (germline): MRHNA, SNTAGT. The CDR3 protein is CASSDSRGGKLFF. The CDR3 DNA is TGTGCCAGCAGTGACTCGAGGGGGGGGAAACTGTTTTTT.

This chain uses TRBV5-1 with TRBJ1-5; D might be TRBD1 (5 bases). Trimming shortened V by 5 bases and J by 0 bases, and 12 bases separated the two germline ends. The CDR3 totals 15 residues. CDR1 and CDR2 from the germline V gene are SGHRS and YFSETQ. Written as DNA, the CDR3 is TGCGCCAGCAGACCGGGGGTCTATAGCAATCAGCCCCAGCATTTT. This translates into CASRPGVYSNQPQHF.

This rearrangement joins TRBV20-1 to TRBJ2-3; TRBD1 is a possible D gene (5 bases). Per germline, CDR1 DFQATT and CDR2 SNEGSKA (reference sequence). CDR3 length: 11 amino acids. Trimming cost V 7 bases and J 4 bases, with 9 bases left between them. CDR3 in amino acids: CSGGEPDTQYF. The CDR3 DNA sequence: TGCAGTGGGGGCGAACCAGATACGCAGTATTTT.

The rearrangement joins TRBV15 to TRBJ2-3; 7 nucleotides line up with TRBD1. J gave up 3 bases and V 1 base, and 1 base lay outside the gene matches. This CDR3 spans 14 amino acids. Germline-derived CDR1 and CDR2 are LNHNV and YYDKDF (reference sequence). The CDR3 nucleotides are TGTGCCACCAGCAGAGGGGACAGAACAGATACGCAGTATTTT. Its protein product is CATSRGDRTDTQYF.

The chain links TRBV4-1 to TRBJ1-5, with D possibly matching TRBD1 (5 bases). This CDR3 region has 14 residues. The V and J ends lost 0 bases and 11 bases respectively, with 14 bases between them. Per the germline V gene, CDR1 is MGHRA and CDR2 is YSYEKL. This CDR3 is CASSQDPWGVAQHF. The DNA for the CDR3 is TGCGCCAGCAGCCAAGATCCTTGGGGGGTTGCCCAGCATTTT.

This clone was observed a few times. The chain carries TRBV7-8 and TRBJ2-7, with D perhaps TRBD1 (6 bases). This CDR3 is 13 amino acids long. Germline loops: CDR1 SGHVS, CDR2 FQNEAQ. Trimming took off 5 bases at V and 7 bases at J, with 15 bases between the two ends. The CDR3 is CASSLDRTGEQYF. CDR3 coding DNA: TGTGCCAGCAGCCTGGACCGAACAGGGGAGCAGTACTTC.

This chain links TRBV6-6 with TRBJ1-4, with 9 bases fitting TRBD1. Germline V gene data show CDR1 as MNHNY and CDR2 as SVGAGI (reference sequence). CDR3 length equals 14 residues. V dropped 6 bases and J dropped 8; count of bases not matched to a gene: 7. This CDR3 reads CASSTGGAGEKLFF. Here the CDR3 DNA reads TGTGCCAGCAGCACAGGGGGCGCGGGGGAAAAACTGTTTTTT.

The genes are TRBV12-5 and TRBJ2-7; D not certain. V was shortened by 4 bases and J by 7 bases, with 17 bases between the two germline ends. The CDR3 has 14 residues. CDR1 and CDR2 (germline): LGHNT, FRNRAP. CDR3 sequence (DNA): TGTGCTAGTGGTTCGCCAGTAGAACTCGGGGAGCAGTACTTC. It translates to CASGSPVELGEQYF.

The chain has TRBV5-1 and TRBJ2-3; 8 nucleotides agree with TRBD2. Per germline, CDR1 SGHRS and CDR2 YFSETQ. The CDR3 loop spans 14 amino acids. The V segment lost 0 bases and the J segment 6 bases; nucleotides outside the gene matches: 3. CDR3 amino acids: CASSLAGLVDTQYF. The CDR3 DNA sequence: TGCGCCAGCAGCTTGGCGGGACTAGTGGATACGCAGTATTTT. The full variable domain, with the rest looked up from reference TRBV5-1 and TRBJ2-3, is KAGVTQTPRYLIKTRGQQVTLSCSPISGHRSVSWYQQTPGQGLQFLFEYFSETQRNKGNFPGRFSGRQFSNSRSEMNVSTLELGDSALYLCASSLAGLVDTQYFGPGTRLTVL.

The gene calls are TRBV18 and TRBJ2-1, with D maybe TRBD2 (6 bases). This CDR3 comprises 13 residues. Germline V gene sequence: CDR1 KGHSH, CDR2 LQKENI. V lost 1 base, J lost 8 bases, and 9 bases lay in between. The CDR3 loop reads CASSPQEGYEQFF. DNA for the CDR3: TGTGCCAGCTCACCACAGGAGGGCTATGAGCAGTTCTTC.

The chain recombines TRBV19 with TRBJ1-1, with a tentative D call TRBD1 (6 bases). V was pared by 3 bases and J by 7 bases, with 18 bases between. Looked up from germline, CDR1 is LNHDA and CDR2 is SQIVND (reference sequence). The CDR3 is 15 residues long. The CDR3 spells CASSMGTRGQIEAFF. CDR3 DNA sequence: TGTGCCAGTAGTATGGGAACGCGGGGGCAAATTGAAGCTTTCTTT.

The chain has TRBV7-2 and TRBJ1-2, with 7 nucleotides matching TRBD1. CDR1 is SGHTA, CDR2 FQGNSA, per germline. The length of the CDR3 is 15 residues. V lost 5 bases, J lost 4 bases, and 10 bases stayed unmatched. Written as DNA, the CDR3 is TGTGCCAGCAGCCCTTCGCAGGGGGTGCCCTATGGCTACACCTTC. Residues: CASSPSQGVPYGYTF.

CDR3 in amino acids: CASSSPGQGYGYTF. The DNA for the CDR3 is TGTGCCAGCAGTTCCCCGGGACAGGGGTATGGCTACACCTTC. The chain carries TRBV5-4 and TRBJ1-2, with 10 bases matching TRBD1. Germline loops: CDR1 SGHNT, CDR2 YYREEE (reference sequence). J was trimmed by 5 bases and V by 5 bases; bases with no gene match: 6. This CDR3 region has 14 residues.

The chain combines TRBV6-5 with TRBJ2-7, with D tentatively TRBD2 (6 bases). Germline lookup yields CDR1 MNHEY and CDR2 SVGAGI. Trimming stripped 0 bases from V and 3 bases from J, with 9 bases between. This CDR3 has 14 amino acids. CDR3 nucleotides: TGTGCCAGCAGTTACTCGCGGGGCCACTACGAGCAGTACTTC. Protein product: CASSYSRGHYEQYF.

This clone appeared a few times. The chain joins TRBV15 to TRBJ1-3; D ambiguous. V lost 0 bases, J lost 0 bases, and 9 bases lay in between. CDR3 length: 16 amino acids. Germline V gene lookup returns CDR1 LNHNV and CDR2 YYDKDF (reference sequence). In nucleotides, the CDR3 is TGTGCCACCAGCAGAGATCCAAGAGTCTCTGGAAACACCATATATTTT. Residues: CATSRDPRVSGNTIYF.

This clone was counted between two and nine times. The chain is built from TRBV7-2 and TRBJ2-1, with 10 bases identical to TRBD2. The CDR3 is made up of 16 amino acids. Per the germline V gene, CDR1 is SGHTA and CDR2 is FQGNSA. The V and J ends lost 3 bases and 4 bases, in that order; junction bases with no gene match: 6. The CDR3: CASSFQTSGAYNEQFF. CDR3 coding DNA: TGTGCCAGCAGCTTCCAAACTAGCGGGGCGTACAATGAGCAGTTCTTC.